This is a list of T cell receptor beta chains from one sample in a study of response to subunit inactivated influenza vaccine. Using its own MiXCR run on the RT-PCR reads, TCRdb lists one record per CDR3 protein. Found here are roughly 790,000 distinct CDR3 sequences, around 20% of them singletons; the top ten hold 9.5% to 13%. The source material was PBMCs from blood, sampled more than 4 days after vaccination. The receptors here all came from a man aged 50 to 60 who received an inactivated influenza vaccine. Both conserved end residues are part of each CDR3. A D gene is named only where the DNA matches it firmly. Clone size appears in some rows only: once, few, many, or a class for an expanded clone.

J	V	size	D	DNA	CDR3
TRBJ2-5	TRBV12-3/TRBV12-4	many	.	TGTGCCAGCAGCTCCGGACCTCTTAGGTACTTC	CASSSGPLRYF
TRBJ2-7	TRBV29-1	few	TRBD2	TGCAGCGTTGACGGTAGCGGGAGCTCCTACGAGCAGTACTTC	CSVDGSGSSYEQYF
TRBJ1-4	TRBV6-5	.	.	TGTGCCAGCAGTTACCGCCGTACGACTAATGAAAAACTGTTTTTT	CASSYRRTTNEKLFF
TRBJ2-5	TRBV15	.	.	TGTGCCACCAGCAGGGGTCGCGAGACCCAGTACTTC	CATSRGRETQYF
TRBJ2-7	TRBV3-1	.	.	TGTGCCAGCAGCCAAGTGCGAGGGGGCGAGCAGTACTTC	CASSQVRGGEQYF
TRBJ2-7	TRBV27	few	.	TGTGCCAGCAGTTTATCGACGGGCTACGAGCAGTACTTC	CASSLSTGYEQYF
TRBJ2-3	TRBV29-1	many	.	TGCAGCGTTGAAGATTATGCCCTCCCCACAGATACGCAGTATTTT	CSVEDYALPTDTQYF
TRBJ2-7	TRBV4-2	.	TRBD2	TGTGCCAGCAGCCTGGAAGCGGGAGGGTTTTTCTACGAGCAGTACTTC	CASSLEAGGFFYEQYF
TRBJ2-1	TRBV10-3	.	.	TGTGCCATCAGTGATGGGGGAAACAATGAGCAGTTCTTC	CAISDGGNNEQFF
TRBJ2-7	TRBV18	few	.	TGTGCCAGCTCAAAGCGCGGGGAAGGCAACGAGCAGTACTTC	CASSKRGEGNEQYF
TRBJ2-1	TRBV7-2	.	.	TGTGCCAGCAGCTTAGTATCGGACTACTACAATGAGCAGTTCTTC	CASSLVSDYYNEQFF
TRBJ1-5	TRBV20-1	.	.	TGCAGTGCTACCAGCTTTAGGGGCAATCAGCCCCAGCATTTT	CSATSFRGNQPQHF
TRBJ2-1	TRBV7-2	.	.	TGTGCCAGCAGCTCGGGAATTAGCTCCTACAATGAGCAGTTCTTC	CASSSGISSYNEQFF
TRBJ1-2	TRBV5-1	.	.	TGCGCCAGCAGCTTGAGACAGGATGCTAACTATGGCTACACCTTC	CASSLRQDANYGYTF
TRBJ2-5	TRBV12-3/TRBV12-4	.	TRBD2	TGTGCCACGGGGGGACCACAAGAGACCCAGTACTTC	CATGGPQETQYF